One sample yielded the 21 T cell receptor beta chains listed below, sequenced in a study of T cell responses to AZD1222 COVID-19 vaccine. TCRdb's copy holds only in-frame clones and misses some; the assay was immunoSEQ multiplex PCR. The repertoire consists of around 140,000 clones, with approximately 85% occurring once and the leading ten covering 7.9%. The material was peripheral blood, obtained 28 days after the second dose of the MenACWY control vaccine. These receptors were taken from an adult who received the MenACWY meningococcal vaccine as a control.

This clone occurred a few times. The rearrangement joins TRBV10-3 to TRBJ2-7; 10 positions match TRBD1. V lost 4 bases, J lost 4 bases, and 4 bases stayed unmatched. The CDR3 sequence is 14 residues long. The germline V gene encodes CDR1 ENHRY and CDR2 SYGVKD. The CDR3 here is CAISGTDRGYEQYF. In nucleotides, the CDR3 is TGTGCCATCAGTGGAACGGACAGGGGGTACGAGCAGTACTTC.

The CDR3 spells CASSFGEYEQYV. The CDR3 DNA follows: TGTGCCAGCAGCTTCGGCGAATACGAGCAGTACGTC. This chain joins TRBV7-9 and TRBJ2-7; D is undetermined. The V gene's germline CDR1 is SEHNR and CDR2 FQNEAQ (reference sequence). The ends were cut back, 3 bases at V and 4 bases at J, with 7 bases in the middle. This CDR3 region has 12 residues.

This sequence joins TRBV6-1 and TRBJ1-6; D gene unclear. There are 16 residues in the CDR3. With 0 bases removed from V and 5 bases from J, the gap between germline ends came to 11 bases. Germline CDR1 MNHNS, CDR2 SASEGT. The CDR3, as DNA: TGTGCCAGCAGTGAAGCGTGGAGGAAACATAATTCACCCCTCCACTTT. This translates into CASSEAWRKHNSPLHF.

The chain recombines TRBV9 with TRBJ1-6; TRBD1 matches at 10 bases. CDR3 size: 16 residues. The germline V gene has CDR1 SGDLS and CDR2 YYNGEE. The junction had 14 bases not matched to a gene; V was cut back by 3 bases and J by 14 bases. The CDR3 DNA sequence: TGTGCCAGCAGCGCTACCCCGGGACAGGGGCCGGAGACCCTCCACTTT. Amino acids: CASSATPGQGPETLHF.

The chain couples TRBV24-1 to TRBJ2-5, with 8 positions matching TRBD1. Germline CDR1 reads KGHDR; CDR2 reads SFDVKD. The CDR3 sequence is 15 residues long. With V trimmed by 5 bases and J by 1 base, 5 bases remained unmatched. CDR3 loop: CATSGIDRGQETQYF. For the CDR3, the DNA is TGTGCCACCAGTGGTATCGACAGGGGCCAAGAGACCCAGTACTTC.

The chain couples TRBV6-5 to TRBJ1-2; 7 bases fit TRBD1. Germline lookup yields CDR1 MNHEY and CDR2 SVGAGI. Unmatched junction bases numbered 7, after V lost 5 bases and J lost 4 bases. This CDR3 has 14 amino acids. This CDR3 reads CASSKGGGGYGYTF. As DNA, the CDR3 is TGTGCCAGCAGTAAGGGAGGGGGCGGCTATGGCTACACCTTC.

The rearrangement links TRBV19 to TRBJ1-1; no clear D gene. CDR1 and CDR2 (germline): LNHDA, SQIVND (reference sequence). The CDR3 covers 15 residues. V was pared by 6 bases and J by 1 base, with 15 bases between. CDR3 nucleotide sequence: TGTGCCAGTAGATATTCCGGGTACGGGAACACTGAAGCTTTCTTT. This gives the protein CASRYSGYGNTEAFF.

The gene calls are TRBV6-1 and TRBJ2-7; D may be TRBD1 (6 bases). V lost 3 bases to trimming and J lost 4 bases, with 16 bases between them. The CDR3 length is 15 residues. Germline-derived CDR1 and CDR2 are MNHNS and SASEGT. The DNA for the CDR3 is TGTGCCAGCAGTGATACGGCAGGGGCCCGTTACGAGCAGTACGTC. This codes for CASSDTAGARYEQYV.

The V and J genes are TRBV6-1 and TRBJ1-2; D gene ambiguous. Per the germline V gene, CDR1 is MNHNS and CDR2 is SASEGT. V was shortened by 0 bases and J by 5 bases, with 10 bases between the two germline ends. The CDR3 spans 14 residues. CDR3 sequence (DNA): TGTGCCAGCAGTGAAGCGGACCGCCGGTATGGCTACACCTTC. Protein sequence: CASSEADRRYGYTF.

The chain has TRBV14 and TRBJ1-4; D is unresolved. The germline V and J ends were trimmed by 4 bases and 0 bases, with 12 bases remaining between them. The germline V gene encodes CDR1 SGHDN and CDR2 FVKESK. The CDR3 runs 16 residues. The DNA of the CDR3 is TGTGCCAGCAGCCCCTTTATACCCGCAACTAATGAAAAACTGTTTTTT. It specifies CASSPFIPATNEKLFF.

V and J are TRBV30 and TRBJ2-2; D not resolved. This CDR3 contains 13 residues. V was trimmed by 0 bases and J by 6 bases, leaving 8 bases between them. Looked up from germline, CDR1 is GTSNPN and CDR2 is SVGIG (reference sequence). CDR3: CAWSVYGPGELFF. For the CDR3, the DNA is TGTGCCTGGAGTGTATATGGGCCCGGGGAGCTGTTTTTT.

This clone was picked up one time. This chain connects TRBV4-2 to TRBJ1-3; D perhaps matches TRBD1 (5 bases). Germline CDR1 and CDR2: LGHNA and YNFKEQ. The CDR3 has 16 residues. Trimming cost V 0 bases and J 3 bases, with 12 bases left between them. The DNA for the CDR3 is TGTGCCAGCAGCCAAGATAGGGGTAGCTTTGGAAACACCATATATTTT. Translation: CASSQDRGSFGNTIYF.

The V gene is TRBV28, the J gene TRBJ2-5; no firm D call. Germline values: CDR1 MDHEN, CDR2 SYDVKM. This CDR3 contains 14 residues. V lost 6 bases, J lost 5 bases, and 16 bases lay in between. CDR3: CASRDPGRRETQYF. The CDR3 region has the DNA TGTGCCAGCAGAGATCCAGGCCGGCGGGAGACCCAGTACTTC.

The chain employs TRBV5-5 and TRBJ1-1; no clear D gene. The CDR3 totals 13 residues. Germline assignment: CDR1 SGHKS and CDR2 YYEKEE (reference sequence). The V gene lost 3 bases and the J gene lost 1 base, with 7 bases spanning the gap. The CDR3 DNA reads TGTGCCAGCAGCTCTAAAACGAACACTGAAGCTTTCTTT. Translated, it gives CASSSKTNTEAFF.

V is TRBV7-9 and J is TRBJ1-2, with 8 bases identical to TRBD1. The germline gives CDR1 SEHNR, CDR2 FQNEAQ (reference sequence). The J segment lost 8 bases and the V segment lost 7 bases, leaving 9 bases of the junction unmatched. The CDR3 length is 13 residues. This CDR3 is CASTGQGALGYTF. Written as DNA, the CDR3 is TGTGCCAGCACGGGGCAGGGGGCCCTCGGCTACACCTTC.

A single count supports this clone. CDR3: CASSPTGTGNEKLFF. DNA for the CDR3: TGTGCCAGCTCCCCTACAGGGACCGGTAATGAAAAACTGTTTTTT. This chain links TRBV28 with TRBJ1-4, with a tentative D call TRBD1 (6 bases). Germline CDR1 and CDR2: MDHEN and SYDVKM. This CDR3 is built from 15 residues. V shed 8 bases and J shed 4 bases, with 17 bases lying between them. The whole variable domain, filled in from reference TRBV28 and TRBJ1-4, reads DVKVTQSSRYLVKRTGEKVFLECVQDMDHENMFWYRQDPGLGLRLIYFSYDVKMKEKGDIPEGYSVSREKKERFSLILESASTNQTSMYLCASSPTGTGNEKLFFGSGTQLSVL.

The V call is TRBV30, the J call TRBJ1-2; 7 bases are shared with TRBD1. The junction had 6 bases not matched to a gene; V was cut back by 0 bases and J by 8 bases. CDR1 and CDR2 from the germline V gene are GTSNPN and SVGIG (reference sequence). The CDR3 totals 13 residues. CDR3 amino acids: CAWSVTGAWGYTF. CDR3 nucleotide sequence: TGTGCCTGGAGTGTAACAGGGGCCTGGGGCTACACCTTC.

V is TRBV24-1 and J is TRBJ2-1; D may be TRBD1 (6 bases). The V end lost 6 bases, the J end lost 8 bases, and 22 bases lay between the germline ends. The CDR3 sequence is 16 residues long. Germline loops: CDR1 KGHDR, CDR2 SFDVKD. The CDR3 bases are TGTGCCACCAGTCTTAGCAGGGGCCCGATTAGGGATGAGCAGTTCTTC. Protein product: CATSLSRGPIRDEQFF.

This clone appeared a single time. V gene TRBV3-1 (or the pseudogene TRBV3-2) combines with J gene TRBJ1-1; D might be TRBD1 (5 bases). Germline V gives CDR1 LGHDT, CDR2 YNNKEL (reference sequence). CDR3 length: 12 amino acids. Trimming pared 4 bases from V and 11 bases from J, leaving 14 bases between. The CDR3 here is CASSPHAAGAFF. CDR3 sequence (DNA): TGTGCCAGCAGCCCACACGCGGCAGGGGCTTTCTTT.

The V call is TRBV27, the J call TRBJ1-1, with D unclear. CDR3 size: 14 residues. V was clipped by 3 bases and J by 3 bases, with 11 bases between them. Per the germline V gene, CDR1 is MNHEY and CDR2 is SMNVEV (reference sequence). The CDR3 DNA is TGTGCCAGCAGTTTCCGGGGAACGTACACTGAAGCTTTCTTT. It specifies CASSFRGTYTEAFF.

This chain connects TRBV4-1 to TRBJ1-2; D is possibly TRBD1 (5 bases). This CDR3 spans 16 amino acids. Germline values: CDR1 MGHRA, CDR2 YSYEKL. V dropped 0 bases and J dropped 4 bases, with 15 bases sitting between them. CDR3 in amino acids: CASSQEGQGVAYGYTF. DNA for the CDR3: TGCGCCAGCAGCCAAGAAGGGCAGGGAGTCGCCTATGGCTACACCTTC.